A single sample gave rise to the 17 T cell receptor beta chains below, sequenced in a study of OX40 agonist ivuxolimab in advanced cancers. Generated by immunoSEQ multiplex PCR, the TCRdb table keeps only in-frame clones and is missing some. The repertoire holds some 100,000 clones, under 90% seen once, with around 1.1% in the top ten. Sample: CD4+ or CD8+ T cells sorted from blood, taken in a trial of the OX40 agonist ivuxolimab. The receptors were gathered from an adult with an advanced solid tumor such as melanoma, head and neck, liver or kidney cancer.

This clone showed up just a few times. The CDR3 nucleotides are TGCGCCAGCAGCCAAGATGTGGGGACTGGCTACACCTTC. As protein: CASSQDVGTGYTF. The chain carries TRBV4-1 and TRBJ1-2, with D perhaps matching TRBD1 (5 bases). Germline CDR1 is MGHRA and CDR2 is YSYEKL. The CDR3 loop spans 13 amino acids. V gave up 0 bases and J gave up 7 bases, with 9 bases separating them.

This rearrangement joins TRBV2 to TRBJ1-4; 7 bases match TRBD1. The CDR3 runs to 16 residues. V gave up 6 bases and J gave up 0 bases; unmatched junction bases: 7. Germline V gene lookup returns CDR1 SNHLY and CDR2 FYNNEI. As DNA, the CDR3 is TGTGCCAGCAGGAGGGGGACAGCACCAACTAATGAAAAACTGTTTTTT. Encoded protein: CASRRGTAPTNEKLFF.

This chain joins TRBV5-4 and TRBJ2-5; TRBD2 might be the D (5 bases). Trimming removed 4 bases at V and 5 bases at J, with 15 bases between. Germline loops: CDR1 SGHNT, CDR2 YYREEE (reference sequence). This CDR3 is 14 amino acids long. The CDR3, as DNA: TGTGCCAGCAGCGCAGATAGGACGGGGGAGACCCAGTACTTC. Translating it yields CASSADRTGETQYF.

This clone showed up just once. V is TRBV29-1 and J is TRBJ2-1; no definite D call. Per the germline V gene, CDR1 is SQVTM and CDR2 is ANQGSEA. The V end was cut by 5 bases, the J end by 0 bases, with 11 bases between. The CDR3 sequence is 14 residues long. DNA of the CDR3: TGCAGCGTTCGGGTTGCCAACTCCTACAATGAGCAGTTCTTC. Translating it yields CSVRVANSYNEQFF.

The chain carries TRBV29-1 and TRBJ1-6, with D tentatively TRBD1 (5 bases). Trimming removed 7 bases at V and 6 bases at J, with 13 bases between. This CDR3 contains 13 residues. From germline, CDR1 is SQVTM and CDR2 ANQGSEA. The CDR3 protein is CSAQVQGNSPLHF. DNA of the CDR3: TGCAGCGCCCAGGTTCAGGGTAATTCACCCCTCCACTTT.

This sequence joins TRBV10-3 and TRBJ2-5, with D tentatively TRBD2 (6 bases). CDR1 and CDR2 from the germline V gene are ENHRY and SYGVKD. The CDR3 runs to 11 residues. With 11 bases removed from V and 5 bases from J, the gap between germline ends came to 12 bases. The CDR3: CAAGPAETQYF. In DNA form, the CDR3 reads TGTGCCGCGGGGCCGGCGGAGACCCAGTACTTC.

Remarks on this clone: This CDR3 is also generated by other DNA sequences in the sample. The J gene is TRBJ2-5, the V gene TRBV18; possible D gene TRBD2, 5 bases. This CDR3 comprises 16 residues. Germline values: CDR1 KGHSH, CDR2 LQKENI. V was shortened by 3 bases and J by 2 bases, with 16 bases between the two germline ends. The CDR3 sequence: CASSPPGGGAQETQYF. CDR3 DNA sequence: TGTGCCAGCTCACCTCCCGGTGGAGGAGCACAAGAGACCCAGTACTTC.

J is TRBJ1-2 and V is TRBV9; 8 bases fit TRBD1. CDR3 length: 15 residues. V gave up 3 bases and J gave up 4 bases; unmatched junction bases: 8. Germline V gives CDR1 SGDLS, CDR2 YYNGEE. CDR3 protein: CASSDRDRGGYGYTF. Written as DNA, the CDR3 is TGTGCCAGCAGCGACCGAGACAGGGGAGGCTATGGCTACACCTTC.

The V call is TRBV7-3, the J call TRBJ2-1, with 8 bases identical to TRBD2. This CDR3 contains 13 residues. CDR1 and CDR2 from the germline V gene are SGHTA and FQGTGA. With 10 bases clipped from V and 7 bases from J, the junction kept 9 bases outside the gene matches. In DNA form, the CDR3 reads TGTGCCACCCGGGGGGGTAACGGGAATGAGCAGTTCTTC. Translated, it gives CATRGGNGNEQFF.

The chain combines TRBV7-2 with TRBJ2-3; TRBD2 matches at 9 bases. Trimming removed 2 bases from V and 3 bases from J; junction bases left unmatched: 9. Germline CDR1 and CDR2: SGHTA and FQGNSA. This CDR3 spans 17 amino acids. In DNA, the CDR3 is TGTGCCAGCAGCTTACCGACTAGCGGTTCGGTAACAGATACGCAGTATTTT. Its protein product is CASSLPTSGSVTDTQYF.

This chain joins TRBV5-4 and TRBJ2-5; 11 bases are shared with TRBD2. The V gene end was trimmed by 3 bases and the J gene end by 4 bases; junction bases not matched to a gene: 11. CDR3 length: 17 amino acids. Germline CDR1 reads SGHNT; CDR2 reads YYREEE (reference sequence). CDR3 coding DNA: TGTGCCAGCAGCTCCAAAGCCGGGACTAGCGGCGGAGAGACCCAGTACTTC. It specifies CASSSKAGTSGGETQYF.

CDR3 region: CATDREPSSGANVLTF. The CDR3 DNA reads as TGCGCCACCGACCGGGAACCTAGCTCTGGGGCCAACGTCCTGACTTTC. The rearrangement uses TRBV5-1 and TRBJ2-6; TRBD2 might be the D (5 bases). Germline V gene lookup returns CDR1 SGHRS and CDR2 YFSETQ. The CDR3 covers 16 residues. The V end lost 9 bases, the J end lost 0 bases, and 16 bases lay between the germline ends.

The chain recombines TRBV28 with TRBJ1-5; D is possibly TRBD1 (5 bases). The germline CDR1 and CDR2 sequences are MDHEN and SYDVKM. The CDR3 is 14 amino acids. Trimming removed 6 bases at V and 6 bases at J, with 15 bases between. The CDR3 here is CASRNEWGSQPQHF. The DNA for the CDR3 is TGTGCCAGCAGGAACGAATGGGGCAGTCAGCCCCAGCATTTT. Together with reference TRBV28 and TRBJ1-5, the CDR3 gives the full variable domain: DVKVTQSSRYLVKRTGEKVFLECVQDMDHENMFWYRQDPGLGLRLIYFSYDVKMKEKGDIPEGYSVSREKKERFSLILESASTNQTSMYLCASRNEWGSQPQHFGDGTRLSIL.

Concerning this clone itself: Other DNA sequences in the same sample also yield this CDR3. The chain employs TRBV4-1 and TRBJ1-2; D remains unclear. The germline V gene has CDR1 MGHRA and CDR2 YSYEKL. The germline V and J ends were trimmed by 0 bases and 8 bases, with 10 bases remaining between them. This CDR3 region has 13 residues. The CDR3 sequence: CASSQDGDYGYTF. In DNA, the CDR3 is TGCGCCAGCAGCCAAGATGGGGATTACGGCTACACCTTC.

This clone was found once. In DNA form, the CDR3 reads TGTGCCAGCTCACCACTCCAGGCCGGGGTCCTCTACAATGAGCAGTTCTTC. Translation gives CASSPLQAGVLYNEQFF. This chain joins TRBV18 and TRBJ2-1; D perhaps matches TRBD2 (5 bases). Looked up from germline, CDR1 is KGHSH and CDR2 is LQKENI. V lost 1 base and J lost 3, with 16 bases in between. The length of the CDR3 is 17 residues.

This chain uses TRBV28 with TRBJ2-3, with TRBD1 as a possible D gene (5 bases). The CDR3 is made up of 15 amino acids. Trimming shortened V by 2 bases and J by 5 bases, and 14 bases separated the two germline ends. Per the germline V gene, CDR1 is MDHEN and CDR2 is SYDVKM. The CDR3 loop reads CASSLGPGPGDTQYF. Here the CDR3 DNA reads TGTGCCAGCAGTTTAGGGCCAGGGCCCGGAGATACGCAGTATTTT.

The V gene is TRBV9, the J gene TRBJ2-6; the D is unclear. V lost 2 bases, J lost 0 bases, and 6 bases lay in between. Germline CDR1 and CDR2: SGDLS and YYNGEE. This CDR3 contains 15 residues. CDR3 bases: TGTGCCAGCAGCGTCTTCCCCTCTGGGGCCAACGTCCTGACTTTC. Its protein product is CASSVFPSGANVLTF.